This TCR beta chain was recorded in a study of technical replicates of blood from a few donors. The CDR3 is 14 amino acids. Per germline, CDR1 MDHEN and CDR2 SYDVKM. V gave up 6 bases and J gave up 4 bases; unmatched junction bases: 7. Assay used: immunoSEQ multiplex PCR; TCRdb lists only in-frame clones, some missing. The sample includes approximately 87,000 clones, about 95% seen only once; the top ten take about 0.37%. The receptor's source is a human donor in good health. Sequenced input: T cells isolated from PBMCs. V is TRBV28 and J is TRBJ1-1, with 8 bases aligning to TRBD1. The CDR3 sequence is CASRTQGASTEAFF. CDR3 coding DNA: TGTGCCAGCAGAACCCAGGGGGCCAGCACTGAAGCTTTCTTT.